Listed below are T cell receptor beta chains from one sample, sequenced in a study of blood T cell repertoires in COVID-19. Generated by immunoSEQ multiplex PCR, the TCRdb table keeps only in-frame clones and is missing some. The sample holds about 80,000 clones, around 80% seen once. The sequenced material came from peripheral blood. Receptors were obtained from a human donor in a cohort sampled during active COVID-19. The CDR3 runs from the conserved cysteine through the conserved F or W. The D gene is left open where the match is weak. Expanded clones are given a class, and other clones once, few, many or no size at all.

DNA,CDR3,V,J,D,size
TGTGCCAGCAGCCAAGGACAGGGAAGGAATCAGCCCCAGCATTTT,CASSQGQGRNQPQHF,TRBV7-6,TRBJ1-5,TRBD1,.
TGTGCCAGCAGTACGGGACAGCTTAACTATGGCTACACCTTC,CASSTGQLNYGYTF,TRBV2,TRBJ1-2,TRBD1,.
TGTGCCAGCAGCTTGGTTGGCAGGGGGCGCCCAGATACGCAGTATTTT,CASSLVGRGRPDTQYF,TRBV5-8,TRBJ2-3,TRBD1,.
TGTGCCAGCAGGCTCGGGGGTGAAGCTTTCTTT,CASRLGGEAFF,TRBV7-9,TRBJ1-1,.,.
TGTGCCAGCAGCTTGGTGTCAGAGAACACTGAAGCTTTCTTT,CASSLVSENTEAFF,TRBV5-4,TRBJ1-1,.,.
TGTGCTAGCAGCATGACACAGGGGGACACCGGGGAGCTGTTTTTT,CASSMTQGDTGELFF,TRBV7-7,TRBJ2-2,TRBD1,.
TGTGCCAGCAGTTACCTAGGACAGGGTCCAGATACGCAGTATTTT,CASSYLGQGPDTQYF,TRBV3-1/TRBV3-2,TRBJ2-3,TRBD1,.
TGTGCCAGCAGCCAAGTAAACAGAGGAGGATATGGCTACACCTTC,CASSQVNRGGYGYTF,TRBV14,TRBJ1-2,.,once
TGTGCCAGCAGCTCGACAGAGGACCGCAATCAGCCCCAGCATTTT,CASSSTEDRNQPQHF,TRBV5-5,TRBJ1-5,.,.
TGTGCCAGCAGCCAAGCCCAAGGGGCTCAGTACTTC,CASSQAQGAQYF,TRBV3-1/TRBV3-2,TRBJ2-7,.,.
TGTGCTAGTGGTTTAGGCCTCGGGGATGTGGAAGCTTTCTTT,CASGLGLGDVEAFF,TRBV12-5,TRBJ1-1,.,few
TGTGCCAGCAGCTTGGGCTCCCTTCGCCCTAGCACAGATACGCAGTATTTT,CASSLGSLRPSTDTQYF,TRBV2,TRBJ2-3,.,.
.,CASSPSLEREAFF,TRBV5-1,TRBJ1-1,.,.
TGTGCCAGCAGCGCCACGGGACAGGGATTATACGGGGAGCTGTTTTTT,CASSATGQGLYGELFF,TRBV7-8,TRBJ2-2,TRBD1,.
TGTGCCACCAGCAGGCGGCGGACAGGGGACTCCTACGAGCAGTACTTC,CATSRRRTGDSYEQYF,TRBV15,TRBJ2-7,TRBD1,.
TGTGCCAGCAGTTACTCCTTTAACAGGGGGCTTACGCAGTATTTT,CASSYSFNRGLTQYF,TRBV6-2/TRBV6-3,TRBJ2-3,TRBD1,.
TGCGCCAGCAGCTTGGTAATAGGGGGCTCTGGCTACACCTTC,CASSLVIGGSGYTF,TRBV5-1,TRBJ1-2,TRBD1,.
TGCGCCAGCAGCCCGACAGGGAGCACTGAAGCTTTCTTT,CASSPTGSTEAFF,TRBV4-1,TRBJ1-1,TRBD1,.
TGTGCCAGTAGTGAGGCTAGCGGGGTCGGGGAGCTGTTTTTT,CASSEASGVGELFF,TRBV19,TRBJ2-2,TRBD2,.
TGTGCCAGCAGAACCCCCGGGACAGAGGGAGGGACCCAGTACTTC,CASRTPGTEGGTQYF,TRBV7-9,TRBJ2-5,.,few
TGCGCCAGCAGCCGGGGGGGCTACTCTGGCGAGCAGTACTTC,CASSRGGYSGEQYF,TRBV5-1,TRBJ2-7,TRBD2,.
TGTGCCAGTAGTCTCGAGGGACAGGGCCTTGGAAACACCATATATTTT,CASSLEGQGLGNTIYF,TRBV19,TRBJ1-3,TRBD1,.
TGTGCCAGCTCACCGCTCCCGTCCGGGGGGCAGTACTTC,CASSPLPSGGQYF,TRBV18,TRBJ2-7,.,.
TGCGCCAGCAGCTTGGGACAGATAAGCACAGATACGCAGTATTTT,CASSLGQISTDTQYF,TRBV5-1,TRBJ2-3,.,.
TGTGCCAGCAGTCGGCCTCCGGGACAGGGGTTTCATGGCTACACCTTC,CASSRPPGQGFHGYTF,TRBV28,TRBJ1-2,TRBD1,.
TGTGCCAGCAGCCTGGGACTAGCAAAAGCCAAAAACATTCAGTACTTC,CASSLGLAKAKNIQYF,TRBV3-1/TRBV3-2,TRBJ2-4,TRBD2,.
TGCGCCAGCTTTGGTAGCGGAGACTACAATGAGCAGTTCTTC,CASFGSGDYNEQFF,TRBV10-2,TRBJ2-1,.,few
TGCGCCAGCGGACGACTGAAGTGTGCTCCGGGACTTTATAGCAATCAGCCCCAGCATTTT,CASGRLKCAPGLYSNQPQHF,TRBV23-1,TRBJ1-5,.,.
TGTGCCAGCAGCCAAGAGGGCAGGACTGGAAGAACAGATACGCAGTATTTT,CASSQEGRTGRTDTQYF,TRBV3-1/TRBV3-2,TRBJ2-3,.,.
TGTGCCAGCAGCCAAGAGCTACCTCCCGGGCTAGCGGGGATAGAGTTCTCCTACGAGCAGTACTTC,CASSQELPPGLAGIEFSYEQYF,TRBV14,TRBJ2-7,TRBD2,.
TGTGCCAGCAGCCCGGCGGGGGGGCCTTTGGAGACCCAGTACTTC,CASSPAGGPLETQYF,TRBV11-3,TRBJ2-5,TRBD2,.
TGCGCCAGCAGCCTCGGGACAGGGGTCAACGAGCAGTACTTC,CASSLGTGVNEQYF,TRBV5-1,TRBJ2-7,TRBD1,once
TGTGCCAGCAGCGTAGACAGGGGGTGGCAAGAGACCCAGTACTTC,CASSVDRGWQETQYF,TRBV9,TRBJ2-5,TRBD1,.
TGTGCCAGTAGTACATCAGGGACAGCGCCACGAGAGACCCAGTACTTC,CASSTSGTAPRETQYF,TRBV19,TRBJ2-5,TRBD1,.
TGTGCCAGCAGCTTAAAATCGGCCCGGGGGGGGACCCTGACTCAGTACAATGAGCAGTTCTTC,CASSLKSARGGTLTQYNEQFF,TRBV7-8,TRBJ2-1,TRBD2,.
TGCGCCAGCAGTGAGGCCACAGCGGGGGGACAAGATACGCAGTATTTT,CASSEATAGGQDTQYF,TRBV10-1,TRBJ2-3,TRBD2,few
TGTGCCAGCAGCTCGCCGGGACTACTAGGCGTGGAGACCCAGTACTTC,CASSSPGLLGVETQYF,TRBV7-9,TRBJ2-5,TRBD2,.